The 20 T cell receptor beta chains presented below share a single source sample, sequenced in a study of T cell responses to AZD1222 COVID-19 vaccine. Produced via immunoSEQ multiplex PCR; TCRdb's table is partial and in-frame only. In the table there are around 150,000 clones, roughly 91% of which are singletons. The starting material was peripheral blood, obtained 28 days after the second AZD1222 dose. The source is an adult who received the AZD1222 COVID-19 vaccine.

V usage is TRBV4-1 and J usage is TRBJ2-1; maybe TRBD1 (5 bases). Trimming cost V 5 bases and J 0 bases, with 14 bases left between them. Per the germline V gene, CDR1 is MGHRA and CDR2 is YSYEKL. The CDR3 runs 16 residues. In DNA form, the CDR3 reads TGCGCCAGCAGCTACCAGACTGACAGCTCCTACAATGAGCAGTTCTTC. It codes for CASSYQTDSSYNEQFF.

The J gene is TRBJ1-3, the V gene TRBV27; no clear D. The germline V gene encodes CDR1 MNHEY and CDR2 SMNVEV (reference sequence). CDR3 size: 16 residues. Trimming took off 6 bases at V and 0 bases at J, with 15 bases between the two ends. CDR3 region: CASSSIRQTSGNTIYF. For the CDR3, the DNA is TGTGCCAGCAGCTCAATTCGGCAGACCTCTGGAAACACCATATATTTT.

This clone appeared a few times. The chain employs TRBV6-5 and TRBJ1-1; TRBD1 is a possible D gene (6 bases). This CDR3 is built from 16 residues. Trimming took 0 bases from V and 5 from J, leaving 16 bases between them. The germline gives CDR1 MNHEY, CDR2 SVGAGI. This chain's CDR3 is CASSYSMHRDGTEAFF. The DNA for the CDR3 is TGTGCCAGCAGTTACTCGATGCACAGGGACGGGACTGAAGCTTTCTTT.

This clone was observed once. The CDR3 DNA sequence: TGCAGCGTCCGAGTTCAGGATGTGAACACTGAAGCTTTCTTT. It is translated as CSVRVQDVNTEAFF. This chain uses TRBV29-1 with TRBJ1-1; D unresolved. The CDR3 sequence is 14 residues long. The germline V gene encodes CDR1 SQVTM and CDR2 ANQGSEA. V was trimmed by 6 bases and J by 0 bases, leaving 14 bases between them.

The chain is built from TRBV6-5 and TRBJ2-7, with D maybe TRBD2 (5 bases). CDR3 size: 12 residues. V was cut by 8 bases and J by 3 bases, with 11 bases left in between. Looked up from germline, CDR1 is MNHEY and CDR2 is SVGAGI. CDR3 in amino acids: CASRPGSYEQYF. Written as DNA, the CDR3 is TGTGCCAGCCGACCTGGGAGCTACGAGCAGTACTTC.

V is TRBV2 and J is TRBJ1-6; 7 bases are a match to TRBD1. J lost 0 bases, V lost 2 bases, and 4 bases had no gene match. Germline loops: CDR1 SNHLY, CDR2 FYNNEI. CDR3 length: 17 residues. CDR3 bases: TGTGCCAGCAGTGAATCGACAGGGAGCTCCTATAATTCACCCCTCCACTTT. Amino acids: CASSESTGSSYNSPLHF. Drawing the rest from reference TRBV2 and TRBJ1-6, the complete variable domain is EPEVTQTPSHQVTQMGQEVILRCVPISNHLYFYWYRQILGQKVEFLVSFYNNEISEKSEIFDDQFSVERPDGSNFTLKIRSTKLEDSAMYFCASSESTGSSYNSPLHFGNGTRLTVT.

The CDR3 sequence: CASSPSREAVEKLFF. CDR3 nucleotide sequence: TGTGCCAGCTCACCATCCAGGGAGGCCGTTGAAAAACTGTTTTTT. The chain couples TRBV18 to TRBJ1-4, with a possible D match to TRBD1 (5 bases). Trimming pared 2 bases from V and 7 bases from J, leaving 14 bases between. The CDR3 runs 15 residues. Germline CDR1 is KGHSH and CDR2 is LQKENI. Full variable domain (rest looked up from reference TRBV18 and TRBJ1-4): NAGVMQNPRHLVRRRGQEARLRCSPMKGHSHVYWYRQLPEEGLKFMVYLQKENIIDESGMPKERFSAEFPKEGPSILRIQQVVRGDSAAYFCASSPSREAVEKLFFGSGTQLSVL.

The CDR3 reads CASSIDLRLYSGGYTF. The CDR3, as DNA: TGTGCCAGTAGTATAGACCTCCGGCTTTACTCCGGGGGCTACACCTTC. The J gene is TRBJ1-2, the V gene TRBV19; D unresolved. This CDR3 is built from 16 residues. The V gene's germline CDR1 is LNHDA and CDR2 SQIVND (reference sequence). V was shortened by 0 bases and J by 8 bases, with 19 bases between the two germline ends.

This clone was seen once. This sequence joins TRBV18 and TRBJ1-2; TRBD1 matches 8 bases. CDR3 length: 18 amino acids. V was clipped by 1 base and J by 8 bases; unmatched bases: 18. CDR1 is KGHSH, CDR2 LQKENI, per germline. In DNA form, the CDR3 reads TGTGCCAGCTCACCACTCGAAGGGGTCCGGCAGGGGGCGTTCGGCTACACCTTC. This translates into CASSPLEGVRQGAFGYTF.

The chain combines TRBV18 with TRBJ2-7; 10 bases match TRBD2. CDR1 KGHSH and CDR2 LQKENI come from the germline V gene. The CDR3 is made up of 15 amino acids. The ends lost 3 bases at V and 6 bases at J; junction bases unmatched: 8. In nucleotides, the CDR3 is TGTGCCAGCTCACCGACTAGCGGGCGGTTCGGCGAGCAGTACTTC. Translated, it gives CASSPTSGRFGEQYF. The full variable domain, with the rest looked up from reference TRBV18 and TRBJ2-7, is NAGVMQNPRHLVRRRGQEARLRCSPMKGHSHVYWYRQLPEEGLKFMVYLQKENIIDESGMPKERFSAEFPKEGPSILRIQQVVRGDSAAYFCASSPTSGRFGEQYFGPGTRLTVT.

The rearrangement links TRBV19 to TRBJ1-5; 8 nucleotides align to TRBD1. Germline V lookup: CDR1 LNHDA, CDR2 SQIVND (reference sequence). This CDR3 has 18 residues. Trimming took 7 bases from V and 0 from J; bases not matched to a gene: 14. The CDR3 DNA is TGTGCCAGTACCAGGACCGGGACAGGCGGGTTTAGCAATCAGCCCCAGCATTTT. Translation: CASTRTGTGGFSNQPQHF.

This chain joins TRBV28 and TRBJ2-1; D is possibly TRBD1 (5 bases). The CDR3 sequence is 15 residues long. Germline loops: CDR1 MDHEN, CDR2 SYDVKM. Trimming left V 3 bases short and J 4 bases short, with 13 bases between. CDR3 sequence (DNA): TGTGCCAGCAGTTTTACAGGTTTAAGTTACAATGAGCAGTTCTTC. Translated: CASSFTGLSYNEQFF.

The chain joins TRBV11-2 to TRBJ2-5; 7 nucleotides agree with TRBD2. CDR1 is SGHAT, CDR2 FQNNGV, per germline. The CDR3 consists of 16 residues. The ends lost 2 bases at V and 2 bases at J; junction bases unmatched: 8. In nucleotides, the CDR3 is TGTGCCAGCAGCTTAACCCCTAGCGGTATACAAGAGACCCAGTACTTC. Its translation is CASSLTPSGIQETQYF.

The chain couples TRBV6-5 to TRBJ1-3, with D unresolved. Trimming shortened V by 2 bases and J by 7 bases, and 15 bases separated the two germline ends. Looked up from germline, CDR1 is MNHEY and CDR2 is SVGAGI. The CDR3 is 15 residues long. CDR3 sequence reads: CASSYAFNSRNTIYF. CDR3 DNA: TGTGCCAGCAGTTACGCTTTCAACTCTCGGAACACCATATATTTT.

Notes on this clone: This same CDR3 is encoded by further DNA sequences in the sample. As DNA, the CDR3 is TGTGCCAGCTCACCCGACAGTAACTATGGCTACACCTTC. Amino acids: CASSPDSNYGYTF. The chain employs TRBV18 and TRBJ1-2; D possibly corresponds to TRBD1 (5 bases). The CDR3 totals 13 residues. V was cut by 3 bases and J by 1 base, with 6 bases left in between. In germline, CDR1 is KGHSH, CDR2 LQKENI.

This clone was seen once. The chain recombines TRBV6-5 with TRBJ2-7, with D perhaps matching TRBD1 (6 bases). The germline gives CDR1 MNHEY, CDR2 SVGAGI. CDR3 length: 15 amino acids. Trimming took off 2 bases at V and 2 bases at J, with 13 bases between the two ends. CDR3 amino acids: CASSYMRQGTYEQYF. Here the CDR3 DNA reads TGTGCCAGCAGTTACATGCGGCAGGGGACCTACGAGCAGTACTTC.

The CDR3 protein is CASSFAGGGYGYTF. CDR3 in DNA: TGTGCCAGCAGTTTCGCCGGCGGGGGGTATGGCTACACCTTC. The chain recombines TRBV6-5 with TRBJ1-2, with a weak D call TRBD1 (5 bases). Deletions cut 4 bases from V and 5 bases from J, with 14 bases between. The CDR3 sequence is 14 residues long. Germline loops: CDR1 MNHEY, CDR2 SVGAGI.

The chain combines TRBV21-1 with TRBJ2-7. TRBV21-1 is annotated as a pseudogene. This CDR3 region has 14 residues. DNA of the CDR3: TGTGCCAGCAGGGGAGACAGATGGGACTACGAGCAGTACTTC. Protein product: CASRGDRWDYEQYF.

The chain employs TRBV27 and TRBJ2-3, with D unclear. The CDR3 consists of 14 residues. V lost 4 bases and J 4 bases, leaving 12 bases between the germline ends. Germline CDR1 reads MNHEY; CDR2 reads SMNVEV (reference sequence). The CDR3 loop reads CASSSKQFSDTQYF. In DNA form, the CDR3 reads TGTGCCAGCAGTTCCAAACAGTTCTCAGATACGCAGTATTTT.

The chain combines TRBV6-5 with TRBJ2-2; 11 positions match TRBD1. The CDR3 sequence is 15 residues long. The V gene end was trimmed by 9 bases and the J gene end by 3 bases; junction bases not matched to a gene: 6. Germline lookup yields CDR1 MNHEY and CDR2 SVGAGI. CDR3 in amino acids: CASYRDRGYTGELFF. The CDR3, as DNA: TGTGCCAGTTACCGGGACAGGGGGTACACCGGGGAGCTGTTTTTT.